The 27 T cell receptor beta chains below all came from one sample that was sequenced in a study of blood T cell repertoires in COVID-19. Clones were sequenced by immunoSEQ multiplex PCR, and TCRdb holds only the in-frame ones, with some missing. The sample consists of 200,000 to 250,000 clones, almost 85% of them appearing once. The sample was peripheral blood. The source of these receptors is a woman aged 45-65 years with active or convalescent COVID-19.

The rearrangement uses TRBV7-9 and TRBJ1-1; D call uncertain. The ends were cut back, 7 bases at V and 4 bases at J, with 10 bases in the middle. Germline CDR1 reads SEHNR; CDR2 reads FQNEAQ (reference sequence). This CDR3 region has 12 residues. The CDR3 coding sequence is TGTGCCAGCATTACGGGTGGCACTGAAGCTTTCTTT. It is translated as CASITGGTEAFF.

The rearrangement joins TRBV29-1 to TRBJ1-4; D may be TRBD1 (5 bases). In germline, CDR1 is SQVTM, CDR2 ANQGSEA. This CDR3 region has 15 residues. Deletions cut 4 bases from V and 8 bases from J, with 20 bases between. As DNA, the CDR3 is TGCAGCGTTGCTCATGGAGGGGCCCTGGGGGAAAAACTGTTTTTT. Translating it yields CSVAHGGALGEKLFF.

V is TRBV11-3 and J is TRBJ1-2; 9 positions match TRBD1. Germline CDR1 SGHNT, CDR2 YENEEA. This CDR3 region has 20 residues. The J segment lost 2 bases and the V segment lost 0 bases, leaving 16 bases of the junction unmatched. The CDR3 DNA follows: TGTGCCAGCAGCTTAGATTTTAACAGGGGGCGAATACCCTCAAACTATGGCTACACCTTC. Its protein is CASSLDFNRGRIPSNYGYTF.

V gene TRBV5-5 combines with J gene TRBJ1-3; D is perhaps TRBD1 (5 bases). This CDR3 is built from 13 residues. V was clipped by 3 bases and J by 1 base, with 5 bases between them. CDR1 and CDR2 from the germline V gene are SGHKS and YYEKEE (reference sequence). CDR3 in amino acids: CASSSGSGNTIYF. CDR3 bases: TGTGCCAGCAGCTCAGGGTCTGGAAACACCATATATTTT.

This clone was seen only once. V usage is TRBV2 and J usage is TRBJ1-3, with 8 nucleotides matching TRBD1. Germline V gene data show CDR1 as SNHLY and CDR2 as FYNNEI. The CDR3 runs 14 residues. J was trimmed by 5 bases and V by 6 bases; bases with no gene match: 6. The CDR3 nucleotides read TGTGCCAGCAGCTCCAACAGGGGGAGAAACACCATATATTTT. This encodes CASSSNRGRNTIYF.

CDR3 DNA: TGTGCCAGCAGCCAAAGAGGCCAGGGGCCGGGGAAAGCTTTCTTT. Residues: CASSQRGQGPGKAFF. The chain has TRBV2 and TRBJ1-1; perhaps TRBD1 as D (6 bases). Germline V gives CDR1 SNHLY, CDR2 FYNNEI. V was cut by 6 bases and J by 9 bases, with 23 bases left in between. This CDR3 has 15 residues.

CDR3 sequence reads: CASSLWARGQEKLFF. In nucleotides, the CDR3 is TGTGCCAGCAGTTTATGGGCCAGGGGACAGGAAAAACTGTTTTTT. This chain joins TRBV28 and TRBJ1-4; 7 nucleotides match TRBD1. This CDR3 comprises 15 residues. Germline trimming cut 0 bases from V and 8 bases from J; bases unmatched to any gene: 6. The V gene's germline CDR1 is MDHEN and CDR2 SYDVKM.

This chain links TRBV15 with TRBJ1-6, with D unresolved. The germline CDR1 and CDR2 sequences are LNHNV and YYDKDF (reference sequence). This CDR3 has 13 amino acids. The V end lost 0 bases, the J end lost 9 bases, and 6 bases lay between the germline ends. The CDR3 region is CATSRDPSSPLHF. CDR3 bases: TGTGCCACCAGCAGAGATCCGTCTTCACCCCTCCACTTT.

V gene TRBV28 combines with J gene TRBJ2-1, with 8 bases fitting TRBD2. This CDR3 comprises 17 residues. V was clipped by 6 bases and J by 5 bases; unmatched bases: 15. The germline V gene has CDR1 MDHEN and CDR2 SYDVKM. CDR3 DNA: TGTGCCAGCAGCCCGGGGGGGGGCGGGAGACCCGACAATGAGCAGTTCTTC. Translation gives CASSPGGGGRPDNEQFF.

This clone was picked up many times. This chain uses TRBV7-3 with TRBJ2-2; D is possibly TRBD2 (6 bases). CDR3 length: 16 residues. The germline V gene has CDR1 SGHTA and CDR2 FQGTGA. Trimming stripped 5 bases from V and 1 base from J, with 14 bases between. The CDR3 spells CASSPITSRNTGELFF. Here the CDR3 DNA reads TGTGCCAGCAGCCCCATAACTAGCCGGAACACCGGGGAGCTGTTTTTT.

V is TRBV5-1 and J is TRBJ2-7; 8 nucleotides agree with TRBD1. V trimming: 2 bases; J trimming: 3 bases; junction bases outside the gene matches: 4. This CDR3 has 14 residues. The germline V gene encodes CDR1 SGHRS and CDR2 YFSETQ. The CDR3 here is CASSFADRGYEQYF. The DNA of the CDR3 is TGCGCCAGCAGCTTCGCTGACAGGGGCTACGAGCAGTACTTC. Full variable domain (rest looked up from reference TRBV5-1 and TRBJ2-7): KAGVTQTPRYLIKTRGQQVTLSCSPISGHRSVSWYQQTPGQGLQFLFEYFSETQRNKGNFPGRFSGRQFSNSRSEMNVSTLELGDSALYLCASSFADRGYEQYFGPGTRLTVT.

The J gene is TRBJ1-1, the V gene TRBV11-2; D gene ambiguous. Germline CDR1 is SGHAT and CDR2 is FQNNGV. The CDR3 is made up of 12 amino acids. Trimming removed 2 bases at V and 3 bases at J, with 4 bases between. The CDR3 loop is CASSLLDTEAFF. The CDR3 bases are TGTGCCAGCAGCTTATTAGACACTGAAGCTTTCTTT.

The chain combines TRBV15 with TRBJ1-2; no reliable D call. The CDR3 sequence is 16 residues long. Germline values: CDR1 LNHNV, CDR2 YYDKDF (reference sequence). Trimming pared 0 bases from V and 4 bases from J, leaving 15 bases between. The CDR3 loop reads CATSRDLRVVGYGYTF. The DNA for the CDR3 is TGTGCCACCAGCAGAGATCTTCGTGTAGTCGGCTATGGCTACACCTTC.

This clone was counted a single time. The chain employs TRBV19 and TRBJ1-1; D possibly corresponds to TRBD1 (5 bases). This CDR3 has 15 amino acids. Germline CDR1 is LNHDA and CDR2 is SQIVND (reference sequence). V was shortened by 4 bases and J by 1 base, with 13 bases between the two germline ends. CDR3 DNA: TGTGCCAGTAGTACTCTGGTGGGGGGGAACACTGAAGCTTTCTTT. Its translation: CASSTLVGGNTEAFF.

The chain employs TRBV27 and TRBJ1-5; 7 nucleotides align to TRBD1. Trimming removed 6 bases from V and 2 bases from J; junction bases left unmatched: 10. Germline V gene sequence: CDR1 MNHEY, CDR2 SMNVEV (reference sequence). This CDR3 is built from 16 residues. The CDR3 region is CASRKNSGQGNQPQHF. CDR3 nucleotide sequence: TGTGCCAGCAGAAAAAACTCCGGACAGGGCAATCAGCCCCAGCATTTT.

The V and J genes are TRBV10-2 and TRBJ2-7; 8 nucleotides align to TRBD2. Germline CDR1 WSHSY, CDR2 SAAADI. The trim removed 6 bases at V and 2 bases at J, leaving 3 bases unmatched. The CDR3 has 13 residues. In DNA, the CDR3 is TGCGCCAGCAGACCGGGACTAGCCTACGAGCAGTACGTC. Residues: CASRPGLAYEQYV.

The genes are TRBV2 and TRBJ2-2; 11 bases are shared with TRBD1. V was pared by 6 bases and J by 1 base, with 7 bases of the junction left unmatched. This CDR3 comprises 17 residues. The germline V gene has CDR1 SNHLY and CDR2 FYNNEI. CDR3 coding DNA: TGTGCCAGCAGAATCATGGGACAGGGGGTGAACACCGGGGAGCTGTTTTTT. This codes for CASRIMGQGVNTGELFF.

CDR3 protein: CASSLGTSGIPHNEQFF. The CDR3, as DNA: TGTGCCAGCAGCTTGGGGACTAGCGGGATACCCCACAATGAGCAGTTCTTC. V is TRBV5-4 and J is TRBJ2-1, with TRBD2 matching over 12 bases. Unmatched junction bases numbered 6, after V lost 0 bases and J lost 5 bases. The CDR3 is 17 residues long. Germline lookup yields CDR1 SGHNT and CDR2 YYREEE (reference sequence).

The rearrangement links TRBV7-3 to TRBJ2-3; TRBD2 matches 16 bases. Germline V gene lookup returns CDR1 SGHTA and CDR2 FQGTGA. The length of the CDR3 is 17 residues. With 5 bases clipped from V and 3 bases from J, the junction kept 5 bases outside the gene matches. The DNA for the CDR3 is TGTGCCAGCAGCGAGGGACTAGCGGGAGGGCAAACAGATACGCAGTATTTT. Protein product: CASSEGLAGGQTDTQYF.

The CDR3 bases are TGTGCCAGCAGCCAAGGGCTAGCGGGGTTCATCAATGAGCAGTTCTTC. This sequence encodes CASSQGLAGFINEQFF. The chain carries TRBV7-9 and TRBJ2-1, with 9 bases identical to TRBD2. Germline CDR1 is SEHNR and CDR2 is FQNEAQ (reference sequence). This CDR3 is 16 amino acids long. J gave up 6 bases and V 5 bases, and 11 bases lay outside the gene matches.

The genes are TRBV5-1 and TRBJ2-2, with 12 bases matching TRBD2. V lost 0 bases to trimming and J lost 0 bases; unmatched junction nucleotides: 6. Germline CDR1 and CDR2: SGHRS and YFSETQ. The CDR3 has 19 amino acids. CDR3 residues: CASSLAVASGRANTGELFF. The CDR3 DNA sequence: TGCGCCAGCAGCTTGGCCGTCGCTAGCGGGAGGGCGAACACCGGGGAGCTGTTTTTT.

The chain employs TRBV3-1 (or the pseudogene TRBV3-2) and TRBJ1-4; TRBD1 agrees at 7 bases. There are 15 residues in the CDR3. The trim removed 4 bases at V and 6 bases at J, leaving 8 bases unmatched. Germline CDR1 reads LGHDT; CDR2 reads YNNKEL (reference sequence). CDR3 sequence reads: CASSPRQGEYEKLFF. Written as DNA, the CDR3 is TGTGCCAGCAGCCCCCGACAGGGAGAATATGAAAAACTGTTTTTT.

This rearrangement joins TRBV5-1 to TRBJ2-5, with 8 nucleotides matching TRBD1. Germline V gives CDR1 SGHRS, CDR2 YFSETQ. This CDR3 spans 14 amino acids. J lost 1 base, V lost 4 bases, and 3 bases had no gene match. CDR3 loop: CASSNGQGQETQYF. The CDR3 nucleotides are TGCGCCAGCAGCAATGGACAGGGCCAAGAGACCCAGTACTTC. The entire variable domain, with the rest obtained from reference TRBV5-1 and TRBJ2-5, is as follows: KAGVTQTPRYLIKTRGQQVTLSCSPISGHRSVSWYQQTPGQGLQFLFEYFSETQRNKGNFPGRFSGRQFSNSRSEMNVSTLELGDSALYLCASSNGQGQETQYFGPGTRLLVL.

This chain's CDR3 is CASSDAGARGLGYTF. DNA for the CDR3: TGTGCCAGTAGCGACGCGGGGGCGCGTGGCCTCGGCTACACCTTC. The rearrangement joins TRBV19 to TRBJ1-2; maybe TRBD1 (6 bases). This CDR3 has 15 amino acids. CDR1 is LNHDA, CDR2 SQIVND, per germline (reference sequence). V was shortened by 6 bases and J by 8 bases, with 22 bases between the two germline ends.

This clone was observed a few times. The rearrangement links TRBV9 to TRBJ1-4, with D possibly being TRBD1 (5 bases). CDR1 SGDLS and CDR2 YYNGEE come from the germline V gene. This CDR3 is built from 14 residues. Trimming shortened V by 0 bases and J by 5 bases, and 8 bases separated the two germline ends. CDR3 in DNA: TGTGCCAGCAGCGTAGGACAGAGAAATGAAAAACTGTTTTTT. Its protein product is CASSVGQRNEKLFF.

The chain links TRBV28 to TRBJ2-7, with 10 bases identical to TRBD2. V dropped 7 bases and J dropped 6; count of bases not matched to a gene: 9. The germline V gene has CDR1 MDHEN and CDR2 SYDVKM. This CDR3 comprises 14 residues. CDR3: CASTFSGRLGEQYF. The CDR3 DNA follows: TGTGCCAGCACCTTTAGCGGGAGGCTCGGCGAGCAGTACTTC. Variable domain in full (rest from reference TRBV28 and TRBJ2-7): DVKVTQSSRYLVKRTGEKVFLECVQDMDHENMFWYRQDPGLGLRLIYFSYDVKMKEKGDIPEGYSVSREKKERFSLILESASTNQTSMYLCASTFSGRLGEQYFGPGTRLTVT.

This clone was picked up many times. The rearrangement joins TRBV29-1 to TRBJ2-5; D perhaps matches TRBD2 (5 bases). The V gene's germline CDR1 is SQVTM and CDR2 ANQGSEA. The CDR3 is 13 amino acids. V dropped 2 bases and J dropped 4 bases, with 11 bases sitting between them. Here the CDR3 DNA reads TGCAGCGTTGAACCCGTTGGGAGAGAGACCCAGTACTTC. Protein: CSVEPVGRETQYF.